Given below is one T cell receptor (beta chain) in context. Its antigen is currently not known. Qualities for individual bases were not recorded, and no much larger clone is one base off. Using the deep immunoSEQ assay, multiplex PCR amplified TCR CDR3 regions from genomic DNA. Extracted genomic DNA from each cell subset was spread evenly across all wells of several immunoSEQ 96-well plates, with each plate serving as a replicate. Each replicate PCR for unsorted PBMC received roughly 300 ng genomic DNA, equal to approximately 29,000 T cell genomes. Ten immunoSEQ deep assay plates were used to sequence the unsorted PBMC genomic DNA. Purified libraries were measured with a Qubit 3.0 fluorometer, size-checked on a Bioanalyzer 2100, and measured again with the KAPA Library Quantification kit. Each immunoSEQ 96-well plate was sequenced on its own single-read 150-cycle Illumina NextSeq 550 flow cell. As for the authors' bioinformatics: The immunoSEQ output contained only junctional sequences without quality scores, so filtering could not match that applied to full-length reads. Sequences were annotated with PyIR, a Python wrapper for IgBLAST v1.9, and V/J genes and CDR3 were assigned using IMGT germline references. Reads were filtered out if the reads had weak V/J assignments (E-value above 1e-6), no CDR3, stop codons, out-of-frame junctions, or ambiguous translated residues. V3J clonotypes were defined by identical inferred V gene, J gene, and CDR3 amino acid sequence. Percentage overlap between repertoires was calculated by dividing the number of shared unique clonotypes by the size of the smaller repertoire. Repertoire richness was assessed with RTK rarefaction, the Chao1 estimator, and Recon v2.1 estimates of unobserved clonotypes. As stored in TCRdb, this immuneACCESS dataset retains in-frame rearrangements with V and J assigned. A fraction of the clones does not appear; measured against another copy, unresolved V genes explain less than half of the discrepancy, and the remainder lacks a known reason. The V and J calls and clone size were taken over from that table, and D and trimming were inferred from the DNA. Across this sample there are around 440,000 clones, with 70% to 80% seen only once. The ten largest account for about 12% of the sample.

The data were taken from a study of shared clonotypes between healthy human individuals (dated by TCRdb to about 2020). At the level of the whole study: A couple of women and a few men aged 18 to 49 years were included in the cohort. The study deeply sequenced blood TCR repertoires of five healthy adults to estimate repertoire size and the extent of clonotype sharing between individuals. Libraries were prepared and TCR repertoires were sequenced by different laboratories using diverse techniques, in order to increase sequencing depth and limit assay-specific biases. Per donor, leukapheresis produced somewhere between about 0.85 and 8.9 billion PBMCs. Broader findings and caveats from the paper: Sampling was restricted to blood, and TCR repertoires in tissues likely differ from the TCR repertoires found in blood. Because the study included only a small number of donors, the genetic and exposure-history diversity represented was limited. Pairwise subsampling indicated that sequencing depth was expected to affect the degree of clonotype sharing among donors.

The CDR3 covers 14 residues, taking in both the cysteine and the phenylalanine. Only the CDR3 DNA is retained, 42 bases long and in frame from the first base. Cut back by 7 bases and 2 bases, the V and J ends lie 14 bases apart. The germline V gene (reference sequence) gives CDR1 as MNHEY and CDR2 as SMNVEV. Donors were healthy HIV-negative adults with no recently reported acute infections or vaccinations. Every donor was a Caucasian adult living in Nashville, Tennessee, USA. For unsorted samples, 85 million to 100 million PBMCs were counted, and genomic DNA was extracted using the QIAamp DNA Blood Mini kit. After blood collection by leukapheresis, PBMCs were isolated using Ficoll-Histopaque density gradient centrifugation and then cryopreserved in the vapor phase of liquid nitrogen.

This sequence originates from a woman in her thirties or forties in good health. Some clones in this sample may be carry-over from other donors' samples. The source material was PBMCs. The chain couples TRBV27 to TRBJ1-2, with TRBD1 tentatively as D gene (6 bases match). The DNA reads TGTGCCAGCAATAAACAGGGTTTAAACTATGGCTACACCTTC. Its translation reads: CASNKQGLNYGYTF.